The 19 T cell receptor beta chains presented below share a single source sample, sequenced in a study of shared clonotypes between healthy human individuals. TCRdb keeps only in-frame clones here, not all; method: immunoSEQ multiplex PCR. Of approximately 530,000 clones detected, approximately 94% appear once; the ten largest clones hold about 0.068%. The specimen was naive CD4+ T cells sorted from blood. As for subset: CD45RA+ positively selected. The receptors derive from a woman aged 25 to 39 in good health.

A single count supports this clone. This CDR3 fails to terminate in the conserved phenylalanine or tryptophan, so it likely reflects a read error. No DNA is shown, since the ends of the CDR3 on it are uncertain; the CDR3 is the one TCRdb lists. The rearrangement links TRBV5-1 to TRBJ1-1; TRBD1 is taken as the D call from the table, unchecked against the DNA. The CDR3 spans 10 amino acids, including both terminal residues. Germline CDR1 is SGHRS and CDR2 is YFSETQ. CDR3 in amino acids: CASRDRGTGE.

This chain joins TRBV5-1 and TRBJ2-7, with 15 positions matching TRBD2. V trimming: 3 bases; J trimming: 7 bases; junction bases outside the gene matches: 11. Germline V gives CDR1 SGHRS, CDR2 YFSETQ. The CDR3 runs 17 residues. The DNA for the CDR3 is TGCGCCAGCAGCTCCCAAGGACTAGCGGGAGGGCCGTTTGAGCAGTACTTC. This translates into CASSSQGLAGGPFEQYF.

The chain couples TRBV6-5 to TRBJ2-7, with TRBD2 as a possible D gene (5 bases). CDR3 length: 14 amino acids. Germline CDR1 and CDR2: MNHEY and SVGAGI. Trimming pared 6 bases from V and 6 bases from J, leaving 18 bases between. For the CDR3, the DNA is TGTGCCAGCAGATACGGGCTGCTAGCAGCCGAGCAGTACTTC. It codes for CASRYGLLAAEQYF.

V usage is TRBV28 and J usage is TRBJ2-5; the D gene is possibly TRBD2 (5 bases). In germline, CDR1 is MDHEN, CDR2 SYDVKM. Trimming stripped 4 bases from V and 2 bases from J, with 14 bases between. The CDR3 is 15 residues long. Here the CDR3 reads CASSWAGTTQETQYF. CDR3 bases: TGTGCCAGCAGTTGGGCGGGTACTACTCAAGAGACCCAGTACTTC.

This clone was detected once. The V and J genes are TRBV5-1 and TRBJ2-1, with a tentative D call TRBD2 (6 bases). CDR1 is SGHRS and CDR2 is YFSETQ in the germline V gene. V was trimmed by 6 bases and J by 7 bases, leaving 14 bases between them. This CDR3 spans 13 amino acids. The CDR3 protein is CASTNGGENEQFF. DNA for the CDR3: TGCGCCAGCACCAACGGCGGGGAGAATGAGCAGTTCTTC. Looking up the rest from reference TRBV5-1 and TRBJ2-1 gives the full variable domain: KAGVTQTPRYLIKTRGQQVTLSCSPISGHRSVSWYQQTPGQGLQFLFEYFSETQRNKGNFPGRFSGRQFSNSRSEMNVSTLELGDSALYLCASTNGGENEQFFGPGTRLTVL.

This chain joins TRBV7-9 and TRBJ2-7, with 9 bases that match TRBD1. The V gene's germline CDR1 is SEHNR and CDR2 FQNEAQ (reference sequence). CDR3 size: 15 residues. V lost 5 bases and J lost 2; bases outside the gene matches: 7. CDR3 amino acids: CASSEGQGLTYEQYF. The DNA of the CDR3 is TGTGCCAGCAGCGAGGGACAGGGCCTAACCTACGAGCAGTACTTC.

V gene TRBV9 combines with J gene TRBJ1-3; a weak D match, TRBD1 (6 bases). The germline V gene has CDR1 SGDLS and CDR2 YYNGEE. This CDR3 spans 17 amino acids. Trimming left V 2 bases short and J 0 bases short, with 15 bases between. This CDR3 reads CASSVGGGHGSGNTIYF. The CDR3 DNA reads TGTGCCAGCAGCGTCGGAGGGGGGCACGGCTCTGGAAACACCATATATTTT.

V and J are TRBV21-1 and TRBJ1-1. TRBV21-1 is described as a pseudogene. CDR3 size: 13 residues. CDR3 loop: CASSKGGRGEAFF. The CDR3 DNA is TGTGCCAGCAGCAAAGGGGGGAGGGGCGAAGCTTTCTTT.

This sequence joins TRBV5-1 and TRBJ1-1; D ambiguous. The V and J ends lost 1 base and 3 bases respectively, with 13 bases between them. Germline V gene sequence: CDR1 SGHRS, CDR2 YFSETQ. The CDR3 is 15 residues long. CDR3 protein: CASSLWEEGDTEAFF. CDR3 bases: TGCGCCAGCAGCTTGTGGGAAGAGGGTGACACTGAAGCTTTCTTT.

The genes are TRBV19 and TRBJ1-1, with D possibly matching TRBD1 (5 bases). The CDR3 spans 13 residues. From germline, CDR1 is LNHDA and CDR2 SQIVND (reference sequence). V was cut by 5 bases and J by 1 base, with 8 bases left in between. The CDR3 sequence: CASSQQGNTEAFF. The CDR3 region has the DNA TGTGCCAGTAGTCAGCAGGGGAACACTGAAGCTTTCTTT.

V is TRBV28 and J is TRBJ2-7; 14 positions agree with TRBD2. J was trimmed by 2 bases and V by 6 bases; bases with no gene match: 9. The CDR3 runs 17 residues. Germline-derived CDR1 and CDR2 are MDHEN and SYDVKM. As DNA, the CDR3 is TGTGCCAGCAGGACCGGGACTAGCGGGAGTCTGGCCTACGAGCAGTACTTC. This translates into CASRTGTSGSLAYEQYF. The full variable domain, completed using reference TRBV28 and TRBJ2-7, is DVKVTQSSRYLVKRTGEKVFLECVQDMDHENMFWYRQDPGLGLRLIYFSYDVKMKEKGDIPEGYSVSREKKERFSLILESASTNQTSMYLCASRTGTSGSLAYEQYFGPGTRLTVT.

CDR3 nucleotide sequence: TGTGCCAGCTCACCAGCAGGGGGGACCGGGGAGCTGTTTTTT. Amino acid sequence: CASSPAGGTGELFF. The gene calls are TRBV18 and TRBJ2-2; perhaps TRBD1 as D (7 bases). The CDR3 spans 14 residues. The V and J ends lost 2 bases and 5 bases respectively, with 9 bases between them. Germline loops: CDR1 KGHSH, CDR2 LQKENI.

The V call is TRBV9, the J call TRBJ2-3; possible D gene TRBD2, 6 bases. This CDR3 is built from 14 residues. With 3 bases removed from V and 5 bases from J, the gap between germline ends came to 13 bases. From germline, CDR1 is SGDLS and CDR2 YYNGEE. The CDR3 region has the DNA TGTGCCAGCAGCGCCGCCGGGAGTATAGATACGCAGTATTTT. Its protein product is CASSAAGSIDTQYF.

This chain connects TRBV5-6 to TRBJ2-5; 9 nucleotides line up with TRBD2. CDR1 and CDR2 from the germline V gene are SGHDT and YYEEEE. The CDR3 is 15 residues long. The V segment lost 0 bases and the J segment 4 bases; nucleotides outside the gene matches: 4. The CDR3 nucleotides are TGTGCCAGCAGCTTGGGGGCGGGAGGGCTAGAGACCCAGTACTTC. This encodes CASSLGAGGLETQYF.

The chain couples TRBV6-1 to TRBJ2-7; no clear D gene. The germline V gene encodes CDR1 MNHNS and CDR2 SASEGT. CDR3 size: 13 residues. Trimming took 11 bases from V and 6 from J, leaving 20 bases between them. The CDR3 region is CAASGSRHLEQYF. CDR3 bases: TGTGCCGCATCCGGGTCGAGGCACCTCGAGCAGTACTTC.

This clone was seen a few times. The chain is built from TRBV1 and TRBJ2-2; the table's D call, TRBD2, was not checked against the DNA. TRBV1 is a recognized pseudogene. This CDR3 spans 14 amino acids. This CDR3 is CTSSQAGVTGELFF. The DNA of the CDR3 is TGCACCAGCAGCCAAGCGGGAGTCACCGGGGAGCTGTTTTTT.

The chain combines TRBV25-1 with TRBJ1-1; D is perhaps TRBD1 (5 bases). The CDR3 covers 12 residues. Germline CDR1 is MGHDK and CDR2 is SYGVNS. Trimming removed 6 bases at V and 5 bases at J, with 10 bases between. The CDR3 sequence: CASRGAGTEAFF. In DNA form, the CDR3 reads TGTGCCAGCAGAGGGGCGGGGACTGAAGCTTTCTTT. The whole variable domain, remainder taken from reference TRBV25-1 and TRBJ1-1, is EADIYQTPRYLVIGTGKKITLECSQTMGHDKMYWYQQDPGMELHLIHYSYGVNSTEKGDLSSESTVSRIRTEHFPLTLESARPSHTSQYLCASRGAGTEAFFGQGTRLTVV.

This chain links TRBV20-1 with TRBJ2-5, with 7 bases that match TRBD2. CDR3 length: 11 residues. Looked up from germline, CDR1 is DFQATT and CDR2 is SNEGSKA (reference sequence). The CDR3 DNA is TGCAGCCTACTAGCGCAAGAGACCCAGTACTTC. It specifies CSLLAQETQYF.

CDR3 sequence: CASSLTGGPNTEAFF. The DNA for the CDR3 is TGTGCCAGCAGCCTGACAGGGGGACCGAACACTGAAGCTTTCTTT. The genes are TRBV2 and TRBJ1-1; 9 nucleotides align to TRBD1. This CDR3 is 15 amino acids long. Trimming cost V 6 bases and J 1 base; bases outside gene matches: 6. CDR1 and CDR2 from the germline V gene are SNHLY and FYNNEI.